The next 20 T cell receptor beta chains were all read from a single sample in a study of T cell repertoires in cytomegalovirus infection. No antigen has been assigned to these receptors. TCRdb redid the calling of the reads with MiXCR, one entry per CDR3 protein. The sample comprises about 52,000 distinct CDR3 sequences, less than 20% of which are singletons, and 80% rests with the top ten. Here the sequenced sample was CD8+ T cells from cultured PBMCs, taken from culture after CMV antigen stimulation. These receptors all stem from a human donor in good health (CMV status not recorded). Some clones in this sample may be carry-over from other donors' samples.

J is TRBJ2-3 and V is TRBV24-1, with 8 positions matching TRBD1. CDR1 KGHDR and CDR2 SFDVKD come from the germline V gene. V gave up 2 bases and J gave up 2 bases; unmatched junction bases: 8. The CDR3 is made up of 17 amino acids. CDR3 amino acids: CATSDSSDRADTDTQYF. The CDR3 bases are TGTGCCACCAGTGATTCCTCGGACAGGGCAGACACAGATACGCAGTATTTT.

The chain joins TRBV12-3 or TRBV12-4 to TRBJ1-5; a possible D gene is TRBD1 (5 bases). Trimming shortened V by 4 bases and J by 6 bases, and 13 bases separated the two germline ends. The CDR3 contains 14 residues. CDR3 coding DNA: TGTGCCAGCAGTTCCAGCGACAGCGGTCAGCCCCAGCATTTT. As protein: CASSSSDSGQPQHF.

The chain combines TRBV7-2 with TRBJ2-1; 8 bases fit TRBD2. J lost 8 bases, V lost 4 bases, and 7 bases had no gene match. This CDR3 is built from 14 residues. Germline lookup yields CDR1 SGHTA and CDR2 FQGNSA. Here the CDR3 DNA reads TGTGCCAGCAGCTCCAGGGACGGGGGGGATGAGCAGTTCTTC. Its protein product is CASSSRDGGDEQFF. The whole variable domain, filled in from reference TRBV7-2 and TRBJ2-1, reads GAGVSQSPSNKVTEKGKDVELRCDPISGHTALYWYRQSLGQGLEFLIYFQGNSAPDKSGLPSDRFSAERTGGSVSTLTIQRTQQEDSAVYLCASSSRDGGDEQFFGPGTRLTVL.

This clonotype was picked up a small number of times. V gene TRBV20-1 combines with J gene TRBJ2-1; TRBD2 matches 9 bases. Trimming cost V 0 bases and J 0 bases; bases outside gene matches: 9. This CDR3 region has 18 residues. CDR1 DFQATT and CDR2 SNEGSKA come from the germline V gene (reference sequence). CDR3 nucleotides: TGCAGTGCTAGAGATCGAAATAGCGGGGGTCTCTCCTACAATGAGCAGTTCTTC. It yields the protein CSARDRNSGGLSYNEQFF.

The genes are TRBV15 and TRBJ1-1; D is uncertain. The CDR3 consists of 14 residues. Germline V gene sequence: CDR1 LNHNV, CDR2 YYDKDF (reference sequence). V was trimmed by 3 bases and J by 6 bases, leaving 14 bases between them. CDR3 loop: CATSSIITGSEAFF. In DNA, the CDR3 is TGTGCCACCAGCAGTATAATAACGGGCTCTGAAGCTTTCTTT.

Points on this clonotype: The junction shows a germline mismatch at one end, possibly a read error. V is TRBV20-1 and J is TRBJ2-1; the match to TRBD2 covers 11 bases. CDR3 length equals 15 residues. CDR1 and CDR2 (germline): DFQATT, SNEGSKA (reference sequence). CDR3 nucleotide sequence: TGCAGTGCCAGAGTCCTAGCGGGGGGACACCTTGAGCAGTTCTTC. Translated, it gives CSARVLAGGHLEQFF.

The table lists this clonotype with a few counts. This chain links TRBV9 with TRBJ2-1; D may correspond to TRBD1 or TRBD2 (6 bases each). Per germline, CDR1 SGDLS and CDR2 YYNGEE. Trimming removed 0 bases from V and 7 bases from J, with 11 bases in between. The CDR3 runs 14 residues. CDR3 nucleotides: TGTGCCAGCAGCGTAGCGGGGGCCCGGAATGAGCAGTTCTTC. This codes for CASSVAGARNEQFF.

This chain joins TRBV6-2 or TRBV6-3 and TRBJ1-2; 10 bases match TRBD1. This CDR3 has 15 residues. From germline, CDR1 is MNHEY and CDR2 SVGEGT. V lost 6 bases and J lost 5; bases outside the gene matches: 9. The CDR3 region has the DNA TGTGCCAGCAGCCCCACCGGGACAGGGGCATATGGCTACACCTTC. As protein: CASSPTGTGAYGYTF.

This clonotype was counted at least ten times. The rearrangement links TRBV27 to TRBJ1-2; D is ambiguous. CDR1 and CDR2 (germline): MNHEY, SMNVEV (reference sequence). This CDR3 is built from 13 residues. With 0 bases removed from V and 6 bases from J, the gap between germline ends came to 8 bases. CDR3 loop: CASSLSGSHGYTF. The CDR3 region has the DNA TGTGCCAGCAGTTTATCGGGGTCTCATGGCTACACCTTC.

V gene TRBV7-9 combines with J gene TRBJ1-2; D call uncertain. Germline CDR1 is SEHNR and CDR2 is FQNEAQ (reference sequence). The CDR3 totals 13 residues. Deletions cut 3 bases from V and 4 bases from J, with 9 bases between. DNA for the CDR3: TGTGCCAGCAGCTTCTCGGACCTCTATGGCTACACCTTC. Translated: CASSFSDLYGYTF. Complete variable domain (other parts from reference TRBV7-9 and TRBJ1-2): DTGVSQNPRHKITKRGQNVTFRCDPISEHNRLYWYRQTLGQGPEFLTYFQNEAQLEKSRLLSDRFSAERPKGSFSTLEIQRTEQGDSAMYLCASSFSDLYGYTFGSGTRLTVV.

This chain joins TRBV2 and TRBJ1-5, with 12 bases aligning to TRBD1. The CDR3 contains 16 residues. The junction had 8 bases not matched to a gene; V was cut back by 6 bases and J by 5 bases. Germline loops: CDR1 SNHLY, CDR2 FYNNEI. The CDR3 region has the DNA TGTGCCAGCAGCGACGGGACAGGGGGCGCGTATCAGCCCCAGCATTTT. It codes for CASSDGTGGAYQPQHF.

This clonotype was counted between two and nine times. The chain links TRBV28 to TRBJ2-7; D assignment may be TRBD1 or TRBD2 (5 bases each). Germline V lookup: CDR1 MDHEN, CDR2 SYDVKM. The V end lost 2 bases, the J end lost 1 base, and 9 bases lay between the germline ends. The CDR3 length is 14 residues. In DNA, the CDR3 is TGTGCCAGCAGTTTAAGAGGGGTTTCCTACGAGCAGTACTTC. Encoded protein: CASSLRGVSYEQYF.

This clonotype was found a few times. The CDR3, as DNA: TGTGCCAGTAGTATAGAAGGGGGATACAATGAGCAGTTCTTC. It translates to CASSIEGGYNEQFF. This rearrangement joins TRBV19 to TRBJ2-1; tentatively, D is TRBD1 (6 bases). Germline-derived CDR1 and CDR2 are LNHDA and SQIVND (reference sequence). This CDR3 spans 14 amino acids. Trimming cost V 0 bases and J 4 bases, with 7 bases left between them.

This clonotype was observed a handful of times. The chain uses TRBV6-6 and TRBJ2-1; 10 nucleotides match TRBD2. V lost 7 bases to trimming and J lost 6 bases; unmatched junction nucleotides: 3. The CDR3 extends over 13 amino acids. Germline CDR1 MNHNY, CDR2 SVGAGI (reference sequence). CDR3 loop: CASKSGGANEQFF. DNA for the CDR3: TGTGCCAGCAAAAGCGGGGGGGCCAATGAGCAGTTCTTC.

This clonotype showed up just a few times. This chain links TRBV6-6 with TRBJ1-5; D gene ambiguous. Deletions cut 2 bases from V and 0 bases from J, with 8 bases between. Looked up from germline, CDR1 is MNHNY and CDR2 is SVGAGI (reference sequence). CDR3 size: 15 residues. The CDR3 here is CASSYGAPSNQPQHF. The CDR3 coding sequence is TGTGCCAGCAGTTACGGCGCCCCTAGCAATCAGCCCCAGCATTTT.

The chain joins TRBV5-1 to TRBJ2-3; D is tentatively TRBD1 or TRBD2 (5 bases each). The V end was cut by 1 base, the J end by 0 bases, with 12 bases between. CDR3 length: 16 residues. Germline V gene sequence: CDR1 SGHRS, CDR2 YFSETQ. For the CDR3, the DNA is TGCGCCAGCAGCTTGCCTCTCCGGGACAGCACAGATACGCAGTATTTT. Translating it yields CASSLPLRDSTDTQYF.

V gene TRBV7-6 combines with J gene TRBJ2-2, with D perhaps TRBD1 (6 bases). This CDR3 contains 15 residues. The ends were cut back, 5 bases at V and 2 bases at J, with 12 bases in the middle. Germline CDR1 is SGHVS and CDR2 is FNYEAQ. The CDR3 region has the DNA TGTGCCAGCAGCACCGGGACACTAAACACCGGGGAGCTGTTTTTT. It specifies CASSTGTLNTGELFF.

The chain uses TRBV14 and TRBJ1-2; TRBD1 aligns across 8 bases. The CDR3 spans 13 residues. V trimming: 4 bases; J trimming: 8 bases; junction bases outside the gene matches: 6. Germline values: CDR1 SGHDN, CDR2 FVKESK. The CDR3 nucleotides are TGTGCCAGCAGCCCAAGAGACAGGGGAGGCTACACCTTC. Amino acid sequence: CASSPRDRGGYTF.

This clonotype was observed a handful of times. The V gene is TRBV7-8, the J gene TRBJ2-5, with 10 bases identical to TRBD1. CDR3 size: 14 residues. Trimming cost V 5 bases and J 5 bases; bases outside gene matches: 5. CDR1 SGHVS and CDR2 FQNEAQ come from the germline V gene. The CDR3 sequence: CASSGDRGLETQYF. The CDR3 DNA reads as TGTGCCAGCAGCGGGGACAGGGGTTTGGAGACCCAGTACTTC.

In its sample, this clonotype was seen a few times. The J gene is TRBJ2-1, the V gene TRBV28; 8 nucleotides agree with TRBD1. The CDR3 loop spans 15 amino acids. The V gene's germline CDR1 is MDHEN and CDR2 SYDVKM. Losses at the gene ends were 7 bases for V and 2 bases for J; bases not matched to a gene: 7. CDR3 region: CASTEDRAAYNEQFF. CDR3 sequence (DNA): TGTGCCAGCACCGAGGACAGGGCGGCCTACAATGAGCAGTTCTTC. Full variable domain (rest looked up from reference TRBV28 and TRBJ2-1): DVKVTQSSRYLVKRTGEKVFLECVQDMDHENMFWYRQDPGLGLRLIYFSYDVKMKEKGDIPEGYSVSREKKERFSLILESASTNQTSMYLCASTEDRAAYNEQFFGPGTRLTVL.